This is a list of T cell receptor beta chains from one sample in a study of shared clonotypes between healthy human individuals. Produced via immunoSEQ multiplex PCR; TCRdb's table is partial and in-frame only. The table includes 2.5 million or so clones, around nine tenths detected once. Sequences were obtained from naive CD4+ T cells sorted from blood. The source of these receptors is a man aged 18 to 35 in good health. CDR3s include the opening cysteine and the closing phenylalanine or tryptophan. A D gene is named only where the DNA matches it firmly. Only part of the rows carry a size: once, few, many, or a class if the clone is expanded.

14 TRBD2 NA TRBJ2-3 TRBV6-6 TGTGCCAGCACTATAGCGGGGGGCACAGATACGCAGTATTTT CASTIAGGTDTQYF
16 NA NA TRBJ1-5 TRBV19 TGTGCCAGTAGACCCCAGGGCGAGGGCGGCAATCAGCCCCAGCATTTT CASRPQGEGGNQPQHF
14 NA NA TRBJ2-3 TRBV5-1 TGCGCCAGCAGCAGCTGGGGGCTGGGAGATACGCAGTATTTT CASSSWGLGDTQYF
16 NA NA TRBJ2-7 TRBV7-2 TGTGCCAGCAGCTTACGTGCGGCCCTTAACTCCTACGAGCAGTACTTC CASSLRAALNSYEQYF
15 NA NA TRBJ2-5 TRBV30 TGTGCCTGGAGTCTCAAAGGGGGGCTCGGGAAGACCCAGTACTTC CAWSLKGGLGKTQYF
12 NA NA TRBJ1-1 TRBV30 TGTGCCTGGAGTTCCCGGCCGCAGACAGCTTTCTTT CAWSSRPQTAFF
14 TRBD2 NA TRBJ2-1 TRBV30 TGTGCCTGGAGTGCCAATAGCGGGCGAAATGAGCAGTTCTTC CAWSANSGRNEQFF
14 NA NA TRBJ2-7 TRBV5-1 TGCGCCAGCAGCTTGGGGCAAACCATCTACGAGCAGTACTTC CASSLGQTIYEQYF
13 TRBD2 NA TRBJ2-7 TRBV18 TGTGCCAGCTCACCACACAGCGGGATCGAGCAGTACTTC CASSPHSGIEQYF
15 TRBD2 NA TRBJ2-1 TRBV10-3 TGTGCCATCAGGCCGGGACTAGCGGTTAACAATGAGCAGTTCTTC CAIRPGLAVNNEQFF
16 TRBD2 NA TRBJ2-1 TRBV7-2 TGTGCCAGCAGATATGAGGGGACTAGCGGTCGGGGTGAGCAGTTCTTC CASRYEGTSGRGEQFF
14 TRBD1 NA TRBJ1-1 TRBV11-3 TGTGCCAGCAGCTTACAGGGGGTGGACACTGAAGCTTTCTTT CASSLQGVDTEAFF
14 NA NA TRBJ2-7 TRBV19 TGTGCCAGTAGTATCTCGCCGAATCGCATCGAGCAGTACTTC CASSISPNRIEQYF
13 TRBD1 once TRBJ2-7 TRBV9 TGTGCCAGCAGCGAGACAGGGGCCTACGAGCAGTACTTC CASSETGAYEQYF
13 NA NA TRBJ1-5 TRBV28 TGTGCCAGCACCCCTTTTGGGGATCAGCCCCAGCATTTT CASTPFGDQPQHF
14 NA NA TRBJ2-7 TRBV19 TGTGCCAGTAGGGGACCGGGGAGCTCCTACGAGCAGTACTTC CASRGPGSSYEQYF
14 NA NA TRBJ1-1 TRBV7-2 TGTGCCAGCAGCTTGGGCAGGAAGAACACTGAAGCTTTCTTT CASSLGRKNTEAFF
12 NA NA TRBJ1-1 TRBV29-1 TGCAGCGTTGAAGATCGGGAGACTGAAGCTTTCTTT CSVEDRETEAFF
13 TRBD1 NA TRBJ2-7 TRBV25-1 TGTGCCAGCACGACAGGGGGTGGGTACGAGCAGTACTTC CASTTGGGYEQYF
19 NA NA TRBJ2-3 TRBV5-1 TGCGCCAGCAGCTTGGGAAGTCTGATCGGGTCCTCTAGCACAGATACGCAGTATTTT CASSLGSLIGSSSTDTQYF
17 TRBD2 NA TRBJ2-5 TRBV4-3 TGCGCCAGCAGCCGAAGAAAGACTAGCGGGAACCAAGAGACCCAGTACTTC CASSRRKTSGNQETQYF
15 TRBD1 NA TRBJ2-1 TRBV2 TGTGCCAGCAGAGGGGACAGGGGTTCCTACAATGAGCAGTTCTTC CASRGDRGSYNEQFF
13 NA once TRBJ2-3 TRBV11-3 TGTGCCAGCAGCTTATTGAGCACAGATACGCAGTATTTT CASSLLSTDTQYF
13 NA NA TRBJ1-1 TRBV27 TGTGCCAGCAGTGTGAGGATGCTCACTGAAGCTTTCTTT CASSVRMLTEAFF
15 TRBD2 NA TRBJ2-7 TRBV5-4 TGTGCCAGCAGCCCGGGACTAGCGGGTTCCTACGAGCAGTACTTC CASSPGLAGSYEQYF
17 NA NA TRBJ2-2 TRBV4-1 TGCGCCAGCAGCCAAGACAGGGGAACAATTAACACCGGGGAGCTGTTTTTT CASSQDRGTINTGELFF
14 NA NA TRBJ2-7 TRBV6-5 TGTGCCAGCAGTTACTCGAGACAGCCCTACGAGCAGTACTTC CASSYSRQPYEQYF
13 NA NA TRBJ2-7 TRBV27 TGTGCCAGCAGGGAGGGTGTTAGGTACGAGCAGTACTTC CASREGVRYEQYF
15 NA NA TRBJ2-7 TRBV18 TGTGCCAGCTCACCCGATCGTGGGGGAGCGGGCGAGCAGTACTTC CASSPDRGGAGEQYF
15 NA NA TRBJ1-1 TRBV5-4 TGTGCCAGCAGCGCCCCACCAGGGCCGGGCACTGAAGCTTTCTTT CASSAPPGPGTEAFF
15 TRBD1 NA TRBJ2-7 TRBV28 TGTGCCAGCAGTCGTCCACAGGGGGCCCTCTACGAGCAGTACTTC CASSRPQGALYEQYF
13 NA NA TRBJ1-3 TRBV19 TGTGCCAGTACCGGGACAAAGAGAAACACCATATATTTT CASTGTKRNTIYF
16 TRBD1 once TRBJ2-2 TRBV18 TGTGCCAGCTCACCTAGGACAGGGTCGAGTACCGGGGAGCTGTTTTTT CASSPRTGSSTGELFF
15 TRBD2 NA TRBJ2-1 TRBV5-4 TGTGCCAGCAGCCCGCCAGGAGCGGGAGGTGGTGAGCAGTTCTTC CASSPPGAGGGEQFF
15 NA NA TRBJ2-5 TRBV5-6 TGTGCCAGCAGCTTCTACTGGGGTGGGGAAGAGACCCAGTACTTC CASSFYWGGEETQYF
15 NA NA TRBJ2-4 TRBV5-1 TGCGCCAGCAGCCCCATCCGGGGGACCAAAAACATTCAGTACTTC CASSPIRGTKNIQYF
14 NA NA TRBJ2-7 TRBV18 TGTGCCAGCTCGGTTGACGGGAGTGGCTACGAGCAGTACTTC CASSVDGSGYEQYF
14 NA NA TRBJ2-2 TRBV7-3 TGTGCCAGCAAAAGTTCCGGCGACACCGGGGAGCTGTTTTTT CASKSSGDTGELFF
15 NA NA TRBJ2-7 TRBV25-1 TGTGCCAGCAGTGAATTGACCCCAACTAGTGGCGAGCAGTACTTC CASSELTPTSGEQYF
14 TRBD1 NA TRBJ2-3 TRBV7-6 TGTGCCAGCAGCTTAGCGGGACAGGGGGATACGCAGTATTTT CASSLAGQGDTQYF
14 NA NA TRBJ1-6 TRBV5-1 TGCGCCAGCAGCTTGGCCCCGAGGGACTCACCCCTCCACTTT CASSLAPRDSPLHF
16 TRBD1 NA TRBJ2-7 TRBV7-9 TGTGCCAGCAGCTTACCAAGGACAGGGGGGGACTACGAGCAGTACTTC CASSLPRTGGDYEQYF
15 TRBD2 NA TRBJ2-3 TRBV10-3 TGTGCCATCAGTGGGAAGCGGGGGGTTTCAGATACGCAGTATTTT CAISGKRGVSDTQYF
14 TRBD1 NA TRBJ2-7 TRBV6-6 TGTGCCAGCAGTAAGGGACAGGGAAGACACGAGCAGTACTTC CASSKGQGRHEQYF
15 NA NA TRBJ2-5 TRBV6-5 TGTGCCAGCAGGCGGGGGCAGAATCCCATGGAGACCCAGTACTTC CASRRGQNPMETQYF
15 TRBD2 NA TRBJ2-3 TRBV25-1 TGTGCCACCCAATCGGGAGGACTTCGCACAGATACGCAGTATTTT CATQSGGLRTDTQYF
12 NA NA TRBJ1-1 TRBV2 TGTGCCAGCAGTGAAGCGGGTCAGAGAGCTTTCTTT CASSEAGQRAFF
16 NA NA TRBJ1-3 TRBV27 TGTGCCAGCAGTTACGACCGGGAAAGTAAGGGAAACACCATATATTTT CASSYDRESKGNTIYF
15 NA NA TRBJ1-1 TRBV6-5 TGTGCCAGCAGTAAAACGGCAGTGAGCGGCACTGAAGCTTTCTTT CASSKTAVSGTEAFF
16 TRBD1 NA TRBJ2-7 TRBV27 TGTGCCAGCAGTCCCGTACCCCTACGACAGGGAGAGGAGCAGTACTTC CASSPVPLRQGEEQYF